This entry describes one TCR beta chain. Each CDR3 protein is one row after TCRdb ran MiXCR on the 5' RACE reads. There are tens of thousands of distinct CDR3 sequences in the sample; about 15% occur only once, and roughly 30% lies in the top ten. This entry comes from a study of T-cell memory formation after mild COVID-19. The sequencing sample was made of PBMCs or a T cell subset sorted from them (not recorded which). The TCR comes from an adult woman who had mild COVID-19 (a few samples of this study predate the infection). Cell type and time point are not known.

The CDR3 loop is CASSESGGIAYNEQFF. Written as DNA, the CDR3 is TGTGCCAGCAGTGAATCGGGGGGTATTGCCTACAATGAGCAGTTCTTC. This sequence joins TRBV25-1 and TRBJ2-1; 7 bases align to TRBD2. This CDR3 is 16 amino acids long. CDR1 is MGHDK, CDR2 SYGVNS, per germline. V dropped 1 base and J dropped 2; count of bases not matched to a gene: 5.